A selection of T cell receptor beta chains follows, all from one sample in a study of PD-1 blockade in classical Hodgkin lymphoma. Method: immunoSEQ multiplex PCR; TCRdb's copy keeps in-frame clones and lacks some. The data show about 13,000 clones, 82% seen once. The sample here was peripheral blood mononuclear cells (PBMCs), taken at baseline. The receptors originated from a human donor with classical Hodgkin lymphoma. CDR3s include the opening cysteine and the closing phenylalanine or tryptophan. Fields, in order: J gene, V gene, clone size, D gene, CDR3 protein, CDR3 DNA. D genes are given only for firm matches. Only part of the rows carry a size: once, few, many, or a class if the clone is expanded.

TRBJ2-2	TRBV28	NA	TRBD1	CASSFLQGLYTGELFF	TGTGCCAGCAGTTTCCTACAGGGGCTCTACACCGGGGAGCTGTTTTTT
TRBJ2-7	TRBV5-1	NA	NA	CASSFGAVGSYEQYF	TGCGCCAGCAGCTTCGGGGCTGTAGGATCCTACGAGCAGTACTTC
TRBJ2-3	TRBV28	NA	NA	CASSLRLVGDTQYF	TGTGCCAGCAGTTTAAGGCTAGTTGGGGATACGCAGTATTTT
TRBJ2-7	TRBV18	NA	NA	CASSPPTDSYEQYF	TGTGCCAGCTCACCACCGACAGATTCCTACGAGCAGTACTTC
TRBJ2-1	TRBV5-6	NA	TRBD2	CASSPGGGATDYNEQFF	TGTGCCAGCAGCCCGGGGGGAGGGGCGACAGACTACAATGAGCAGTTCTTC
TRBJ2-7	TRBV18	NA	NA	CASSPVKGVYYEQYF	TGTGCCAGCTCACCTGTGAAGGGGGTATATTACGAGCAGTACTTC
TRBJ2-1	TRBV7-9	NA	TRBD2	CASSPSGTYNEQFF	TGTGCCAGCAGCCCTAGCGGAACCTACAATGAGCAGTTCTTC
TRBJ1-2	TRBV6-1	NA	TRBD1	CASSPKRGTEDGYTF	TGTGCCAGCAGCCCAAAGAGGGGGACAGAGGATGGCTACACCTTC
TRBJ2-5	TRBV2	NA	NA	CASRWQLQETQYF	TGTGCCAGCCGGTGGCAGTTACAAGAGACCCAGTACTTC
TRBJ2-5	TRBV10-3	NA	TRBD1	CAISVTTGEAQYF	TGTGCCATCAGTGTTACGACAGGGGAGGCCCAGTACTTC
TRBJ1-2	TRBV28	NA	TRBD1	CASSRGQGGGYTF	TGTGCCAGCAGCCGGGGACAGGGGGGAGGCTACACCTTC
TRBJ1-1	TRBV19	NA	TRBD1	CASDRQGLHTEAFF	TGTGCCAGTGATCGACAGGGCTTACACACTGAAGCTTTCTTT
TRBJ1-2	TRBV7-8	once	NA	CASSLTRGYGYTF	TGTGCCAGCAGCTTAACTCGGGGCTATGGCTACACCTTC
TRBJ2-4	TRBV19	NA	NA	CASSGEAKNIQYF	TGTGCCAGTAGTGGGGAGGCCAAAAACATTCAGTACTTC
TRBJ2-7	TRBV29-1	NA	NA	CSVEGSHSYEQYF	TGCAGCGTTGAGGGCAGTCACTCCTACGAGCAGTACTTC
TRBJ1-2	TRBV5-5	NA	NA	CASSFPRADFYGYTF	TGTGCCAGCAGCTTTCCCCGGGCCGACTTCTATGGCTACACCTTC
TRBJ2-2	TRBV9	NA	NA	CASSAPEGITGELFF	TGTGCCAGCAGCGCCCCGGAAGGGATCACCGGGGAGCTGTTTTTT
TRBJ1-1	TRBV2	few	NA	CASTAGRMNTEAFF	TGTGCCAGCACTGCAGGACGGATGAACACTGAAGCTTTCTTT
TRBJ1-2	TRBV6-1	NA	TRBD1	CASSEGTGYGYTF	TGTGCCAGCAGTGAAGGGACAGGCTATGGCTACACCTTC
TRBJ2-5	TRBV7-7	few	NA	CASSSGSRETQYF	TGTGCCAGCAGCTCGGGGTCTCGGGAGACCCAGTACTTC
TRBJ1-6	TRBV28	NA	TRBD1	CASSPLSFRDRGSPLHF	TGTGCCAGCAGTCCCCTTTCGTTCAGGGACAGGGGTTCACCCCTCCACTTT
TRBJ2-2	TRBV11-2	NA	NA	CASSAAGGGTGELFF	TGTGCCAGCAGCGCCGCAGGGGGAGGCACCGGGGAGCTGTTTTTT
TRBJ1-2	TRBV11-3	NA	NA	CASSLRRVSNYGYTF	TGTGCCAGCAGCTTACGGAGGGTTTCTAACTATGGCTACACCTTC
TRBJ1-6	TRBV28	once	NA	CASSLPGNSPLHF	TGTGCCAGCAGTCTACCGGGGAATTCACCCCTCCACTTT
TRBJ2-6	TRBV18	NA	NA	CASPLREKALGANVLTF	TGTGCCAGCCCCCTGAGGGAAAAAGCTCTGGGGGCCAACGTCCTGACTTTC
TRBJ2-4	TRBV7-2	NA	NA	CASSSSIENIQYF	TGTGCCAGCAGCTCCTCCATAGAAAACATTCAGTACTTC